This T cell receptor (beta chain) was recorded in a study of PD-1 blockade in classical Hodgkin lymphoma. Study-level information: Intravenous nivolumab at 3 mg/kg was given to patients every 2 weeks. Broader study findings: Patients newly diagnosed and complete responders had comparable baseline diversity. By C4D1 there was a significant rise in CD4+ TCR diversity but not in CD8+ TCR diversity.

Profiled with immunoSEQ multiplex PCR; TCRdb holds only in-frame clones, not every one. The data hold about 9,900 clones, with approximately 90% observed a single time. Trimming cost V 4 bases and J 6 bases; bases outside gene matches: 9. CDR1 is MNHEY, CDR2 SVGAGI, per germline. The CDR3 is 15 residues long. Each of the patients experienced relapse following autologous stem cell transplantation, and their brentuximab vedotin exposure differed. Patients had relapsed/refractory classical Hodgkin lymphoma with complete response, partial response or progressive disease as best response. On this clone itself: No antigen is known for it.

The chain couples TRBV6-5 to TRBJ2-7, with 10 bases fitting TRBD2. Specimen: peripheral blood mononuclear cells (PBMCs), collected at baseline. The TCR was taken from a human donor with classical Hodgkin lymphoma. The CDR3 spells CASSSPAGGPREQYF. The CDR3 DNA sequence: TGTGCCAGCAGTTCCCCAGCGGGAGGGCCCCGCGAGCAGTACTTC.